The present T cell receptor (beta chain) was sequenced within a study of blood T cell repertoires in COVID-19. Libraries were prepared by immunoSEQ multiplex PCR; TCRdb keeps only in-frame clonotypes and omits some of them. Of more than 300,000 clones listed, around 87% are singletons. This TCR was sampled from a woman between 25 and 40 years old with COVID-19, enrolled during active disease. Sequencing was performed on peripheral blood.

The CDR3 protein is CASSLLAGRVYNEQFF. The CDR3 nucleotides are TGCGCCAGCAGCTTACTAGCGGGAAGGGTCTACAATGAGCAGTTCTTC. V is TRBV5-1 and J is TRBJ2-1, with 10 nucleotides matching TRBD2. The V gene end was trimmed by 2 bases and the J gene end by 3 bases; junction bases not matched to a gene: 5. The CDR3 is 16 residues long. Germline V gives CDR1 SGHRS, CDR2 YFSETQ. The full variable domain, with the rest looked up from reference TRBV5-1 and TRBJ2-1, is KAGVTQTPRYLIKTRGQQVTLSCSPISGHRSVSWYQQTPGQGLQFLFEYFSETQRNKGNFPGRFSGRQFSNSRSEMNVSTLELGDSALYLCASSLLAGRVYNEQFFGPGTRLTVL.